This T cell receptor (beta chain) was documented in a study of blood T cell repertoires in COVID-19. Measured with immunoSEQ multiplex PCR; TCRdb has only the in-frame clones, and not every one. The sample carries under 300,000 clones, about 87% recorded once. V was trimmed by 0 bases and J by 5 bases, leaving 15 bases between them. CDR3 length equals 16 residues. Looked up from germline, CDR1 is SGDLS and CDR2 is YYNGEE. The V call is TRBV9, the J call TRBJ2-1; D might be TRBD1 (5 bases). The sample was peripheral blood. This receptor was taken from a woman in her 70s with active or convalescent COVID-19. Written as DNA, the CDR3 is TGTGCCAGCAGCGTAGATCGGGCAGGGTCGCACAATGAGCAGTTCTTC. This encodes CASSVDRAGSHNEQFF.